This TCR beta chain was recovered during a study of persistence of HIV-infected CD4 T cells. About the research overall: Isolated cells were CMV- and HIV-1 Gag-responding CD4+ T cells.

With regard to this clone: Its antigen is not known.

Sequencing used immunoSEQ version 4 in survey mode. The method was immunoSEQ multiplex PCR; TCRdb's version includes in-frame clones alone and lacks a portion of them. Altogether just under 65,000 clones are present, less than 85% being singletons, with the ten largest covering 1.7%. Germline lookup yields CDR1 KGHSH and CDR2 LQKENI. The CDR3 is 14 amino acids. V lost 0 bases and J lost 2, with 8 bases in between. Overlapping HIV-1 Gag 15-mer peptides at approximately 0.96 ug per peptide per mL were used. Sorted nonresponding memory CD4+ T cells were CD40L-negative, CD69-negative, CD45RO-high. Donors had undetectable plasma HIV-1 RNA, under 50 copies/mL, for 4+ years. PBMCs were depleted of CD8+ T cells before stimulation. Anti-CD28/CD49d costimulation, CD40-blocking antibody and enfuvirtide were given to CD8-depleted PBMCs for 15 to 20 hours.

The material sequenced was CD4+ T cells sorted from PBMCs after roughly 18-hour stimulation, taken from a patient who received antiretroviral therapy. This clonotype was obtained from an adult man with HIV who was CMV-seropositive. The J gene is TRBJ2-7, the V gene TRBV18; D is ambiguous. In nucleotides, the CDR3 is TGTGCCAGCTCACCACCGACGGATCCCTACGAGCAGTACTTC. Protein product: CASSPPTDPYEQYF.